Only a few counts were recorded for the clone carrying this TCR beta chain. Antigen unknown. Germline CDR1 reads LGHNA; CDR2 reads YSLEER. Trimming stripped 0 bases from V and 6 bases from J, with 16 bases between. There are 16 residues in the CDR3. These data are taken from a study of cytomegalovirus exposure and HLA in healthy donors. Overall study context: Unique TCR beta sequences numbering about 100 million came from around 180 million T cells in an earlier analysis.

PCR employed 60 Vbeta and 13 Jbeta primers. The protocol was immunoSEQ multiplex PCR, while the TCRdb copy is restricted to in-frame clones and leaves out a portion. The data contain about 140,000 clones, around 79% of them seen just once; the ten biggest clones take up 3.1%. Overall study results and limits: When presence/absence was analysed, sequencing depth was taken to be roughly uniform across donors. Altogether, 160 or so TCR beta chains were recorded as cytomegalovirus-associated.

The source is a female donor in good health and CMV-seronegative. The material sequenced was PBMCs. This chain links TRBV4-3 with TRBJ2-3; weak D call: TRBD1 (7 bases). The chain's CDR3 is CASSQDIQGEVDTQYF. DNA of the CDR3: TGCGCCAGCAGCCAAGATATCCAGGGGGAGGTGGATACGCAGTATTTT.